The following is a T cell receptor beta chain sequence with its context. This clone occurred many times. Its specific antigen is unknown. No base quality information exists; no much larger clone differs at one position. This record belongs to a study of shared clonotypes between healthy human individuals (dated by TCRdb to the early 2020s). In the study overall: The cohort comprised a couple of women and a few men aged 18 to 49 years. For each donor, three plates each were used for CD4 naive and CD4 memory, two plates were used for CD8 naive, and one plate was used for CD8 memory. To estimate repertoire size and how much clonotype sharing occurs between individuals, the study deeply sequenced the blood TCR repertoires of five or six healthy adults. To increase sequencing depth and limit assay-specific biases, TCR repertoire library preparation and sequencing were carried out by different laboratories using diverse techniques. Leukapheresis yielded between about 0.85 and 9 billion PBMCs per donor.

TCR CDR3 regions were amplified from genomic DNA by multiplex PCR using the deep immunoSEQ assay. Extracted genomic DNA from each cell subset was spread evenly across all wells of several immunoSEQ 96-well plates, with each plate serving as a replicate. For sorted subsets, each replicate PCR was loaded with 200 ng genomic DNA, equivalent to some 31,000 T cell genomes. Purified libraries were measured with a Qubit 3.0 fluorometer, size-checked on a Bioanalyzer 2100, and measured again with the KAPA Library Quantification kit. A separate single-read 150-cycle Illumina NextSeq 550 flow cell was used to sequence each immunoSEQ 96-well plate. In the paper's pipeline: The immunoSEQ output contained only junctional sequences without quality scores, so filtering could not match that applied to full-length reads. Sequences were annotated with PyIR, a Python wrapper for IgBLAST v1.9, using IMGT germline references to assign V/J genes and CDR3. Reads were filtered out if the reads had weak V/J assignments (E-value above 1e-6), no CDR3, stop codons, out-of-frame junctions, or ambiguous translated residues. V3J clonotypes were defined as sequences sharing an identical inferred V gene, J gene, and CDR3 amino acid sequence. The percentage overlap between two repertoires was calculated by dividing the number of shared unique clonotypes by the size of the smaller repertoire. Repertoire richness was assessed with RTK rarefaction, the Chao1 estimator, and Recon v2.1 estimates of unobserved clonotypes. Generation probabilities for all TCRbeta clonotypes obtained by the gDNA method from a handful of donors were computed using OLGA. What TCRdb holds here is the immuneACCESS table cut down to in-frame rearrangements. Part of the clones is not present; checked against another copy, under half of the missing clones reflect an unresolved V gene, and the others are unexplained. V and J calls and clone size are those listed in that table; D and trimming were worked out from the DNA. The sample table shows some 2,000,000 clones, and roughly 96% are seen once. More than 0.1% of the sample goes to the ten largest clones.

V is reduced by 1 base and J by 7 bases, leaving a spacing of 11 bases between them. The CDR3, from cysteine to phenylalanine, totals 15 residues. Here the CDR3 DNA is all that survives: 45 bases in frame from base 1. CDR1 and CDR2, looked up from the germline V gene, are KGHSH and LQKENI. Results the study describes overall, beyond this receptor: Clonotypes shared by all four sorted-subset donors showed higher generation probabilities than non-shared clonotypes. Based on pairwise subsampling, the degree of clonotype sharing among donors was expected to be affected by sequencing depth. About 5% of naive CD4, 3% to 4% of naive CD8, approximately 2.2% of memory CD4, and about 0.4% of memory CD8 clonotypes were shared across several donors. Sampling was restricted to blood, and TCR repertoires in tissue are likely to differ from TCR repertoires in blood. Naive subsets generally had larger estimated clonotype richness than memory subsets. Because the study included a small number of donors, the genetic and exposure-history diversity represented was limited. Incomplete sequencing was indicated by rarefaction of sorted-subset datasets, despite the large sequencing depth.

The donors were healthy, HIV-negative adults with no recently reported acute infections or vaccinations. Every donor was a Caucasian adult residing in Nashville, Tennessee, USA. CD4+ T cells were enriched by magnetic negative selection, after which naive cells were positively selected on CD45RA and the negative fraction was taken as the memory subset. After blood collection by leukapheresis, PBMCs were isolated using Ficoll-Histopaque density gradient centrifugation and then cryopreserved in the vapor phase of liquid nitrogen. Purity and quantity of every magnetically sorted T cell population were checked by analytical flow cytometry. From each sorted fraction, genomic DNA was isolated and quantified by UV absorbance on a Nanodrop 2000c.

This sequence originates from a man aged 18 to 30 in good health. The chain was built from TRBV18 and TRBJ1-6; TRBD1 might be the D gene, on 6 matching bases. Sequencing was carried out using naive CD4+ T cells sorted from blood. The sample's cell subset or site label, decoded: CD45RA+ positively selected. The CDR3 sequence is CASSPQTDRNSPLHF. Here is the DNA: TGTGCCAGCTCACCACAGACGGACAGAAATTCACCCCTCCACTTT.